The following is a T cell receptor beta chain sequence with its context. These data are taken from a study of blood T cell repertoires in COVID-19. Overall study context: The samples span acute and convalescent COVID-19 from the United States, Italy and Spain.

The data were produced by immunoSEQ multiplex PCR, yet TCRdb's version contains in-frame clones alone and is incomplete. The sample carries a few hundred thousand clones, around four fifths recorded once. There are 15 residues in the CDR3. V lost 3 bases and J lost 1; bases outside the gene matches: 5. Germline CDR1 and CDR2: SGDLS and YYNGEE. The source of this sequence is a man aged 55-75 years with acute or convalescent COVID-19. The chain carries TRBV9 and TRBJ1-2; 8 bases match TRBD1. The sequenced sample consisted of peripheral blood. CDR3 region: CASSGIGQGNYGYTF. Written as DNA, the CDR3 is TGTGCCAGCAGCGGTATCGGACAGGGTAACTATGGCTACACCTTC.